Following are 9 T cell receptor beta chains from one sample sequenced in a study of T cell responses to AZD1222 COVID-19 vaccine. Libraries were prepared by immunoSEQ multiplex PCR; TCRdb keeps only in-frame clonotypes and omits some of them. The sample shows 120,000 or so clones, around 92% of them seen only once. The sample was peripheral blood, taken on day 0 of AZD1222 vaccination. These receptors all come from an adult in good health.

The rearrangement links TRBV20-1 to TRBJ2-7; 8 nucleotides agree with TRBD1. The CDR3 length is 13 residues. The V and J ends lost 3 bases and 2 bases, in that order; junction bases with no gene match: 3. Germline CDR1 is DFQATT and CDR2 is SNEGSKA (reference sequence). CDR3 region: CSASQGAAYEQYF. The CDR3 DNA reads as TGCAGTGCTAGTCAGGGGGCAGCCTACGAGCAGTACTTC.

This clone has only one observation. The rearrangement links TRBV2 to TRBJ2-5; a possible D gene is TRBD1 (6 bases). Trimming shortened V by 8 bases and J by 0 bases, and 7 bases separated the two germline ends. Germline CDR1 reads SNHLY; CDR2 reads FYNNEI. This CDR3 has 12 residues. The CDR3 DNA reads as TGTGCCAGCCGGACAGACCAAGAGACCCAGTACTTC. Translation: CASRTDQETQYF. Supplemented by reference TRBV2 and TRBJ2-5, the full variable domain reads EPEVTQTPSHQVTQMGQEVILRCVPISNHLYFYWYRQILGQKVEFLVSFYNNEISEKSEIFDDQFSVERPDGSNFTLKIRSTKLEDSAMYFCASRTDQETQYFGPGTRLLVL.

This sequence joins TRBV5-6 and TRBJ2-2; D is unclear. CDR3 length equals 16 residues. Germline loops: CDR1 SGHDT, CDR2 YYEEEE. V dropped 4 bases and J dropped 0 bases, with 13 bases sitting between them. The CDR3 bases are TGTGCCAGCAGCGATTACTGGGTTACGAACACCGGGGAGCTGTTTTTT. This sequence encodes CASSDYWVTNTGELFF.

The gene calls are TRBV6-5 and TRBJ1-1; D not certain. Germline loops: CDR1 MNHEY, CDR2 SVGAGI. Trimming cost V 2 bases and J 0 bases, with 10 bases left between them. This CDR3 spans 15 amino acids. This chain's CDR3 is CASSYQGWVNTEAFF. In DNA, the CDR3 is TGTGCCAGCAGTTACCAAGGCTGGGTGAACACTGAAGCTTTCTTT.

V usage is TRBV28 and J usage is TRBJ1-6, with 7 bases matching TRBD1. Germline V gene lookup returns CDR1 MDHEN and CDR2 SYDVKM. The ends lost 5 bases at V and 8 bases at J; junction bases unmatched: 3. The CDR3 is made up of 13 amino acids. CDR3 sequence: CASSPGGDSPLHF. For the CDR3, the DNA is TGTGCCAGCAGTCCAGGGGGTGATTCACCCCTCCACTTT.

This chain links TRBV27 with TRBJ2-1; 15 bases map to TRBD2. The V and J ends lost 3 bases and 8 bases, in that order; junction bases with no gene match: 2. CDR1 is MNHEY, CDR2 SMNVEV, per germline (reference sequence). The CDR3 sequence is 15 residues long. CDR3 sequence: CASSFGLAGGHEQFF. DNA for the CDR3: TGTGCCAGCAGTTTTGGACTAGCGGGGGGGCATGAGCAGTTCTTC.

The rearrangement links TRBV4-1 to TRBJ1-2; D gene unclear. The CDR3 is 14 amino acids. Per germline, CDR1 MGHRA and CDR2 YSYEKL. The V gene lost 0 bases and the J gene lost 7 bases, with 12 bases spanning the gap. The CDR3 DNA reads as TGCGCCAGCAGCCAAGAAGGCCTCCGGGCTGGCTACACCTTC. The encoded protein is CASSQEGLRAGYTF.

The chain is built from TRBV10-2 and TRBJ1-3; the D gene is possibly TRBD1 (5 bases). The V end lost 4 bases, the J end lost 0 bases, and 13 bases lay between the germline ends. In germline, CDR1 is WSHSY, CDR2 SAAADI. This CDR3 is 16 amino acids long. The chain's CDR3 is CASSASGPLSGNTIYF. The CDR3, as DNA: TGCGCCAGCAGTGCCTCAGGGCCCCTCTCTGGAAACACCATATATTTT.

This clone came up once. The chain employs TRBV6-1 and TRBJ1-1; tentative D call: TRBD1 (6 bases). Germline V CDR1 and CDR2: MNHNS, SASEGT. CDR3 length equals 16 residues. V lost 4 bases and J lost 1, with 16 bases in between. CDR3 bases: TGTGCCAGCAGTGCGCCGGGACACCCCGCGAACACTGAAGCTTTCTTT. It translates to CASSAPGHPANTEAFF.